These T cell receptor beta chains were read from a single sample in a study of T-cell reconstitution after alpha-beta-depleted transplantation in children. Via MiXCR, TCRdb re-called the PCR reads, giving one row per CDR3 protein. Of fewer than 550,000 distinct CDR3 sequences detected, roughly 10% appear once; the ten largest clones hold 4.5% to 6.5%. The starting material was PBMCs from the stem cell graft donor, obtained from the stem cell graft. The receptors originated from a human donor who donated a stem cell graft to a child with acute myeloid leukemia. The CDR3 runs from the conserved cysteine through the conserved F or W. The order of the fields is V gene, D gene, clone size, J gene, CDR3 DNA, CDR3 protein. The D gene is left open where the match is weak. Rows give clone size only sometimes, using once, few, many, or a class for an expanded clone.

TRBV7-8	.	.	TRBJ2-5	TGTGCCAGCAGCTTTCATCTGGGCCAGGGGCTGAGGGAGACCCAGTACTTC	CASSFHLGQGLRETQYF
TRBV5-1	TRBD1	.	TRBJ2-1	TGCGCCAGCAGCATCAGGACAGGGGACAATGAGCAGTTCTTC	CASSIRTGDNEQFF
TRBV5-1	TRBD1	few	TRBJ2-3	TGCGCCAGCGAACAGGGGGCAAGAGCAGATACGCAGTATTTT	CASEQGARADTQYF
TRBV29-1	TRBD2	few	TRBJ2-7	TGCAGCGTTGAAGGGCTAGCGGCCGACTACGAGCAGTACTTC	CSVEGLAADYEQYF
TRBV10-3	TRBD2	few	TRBJ2-1	TGTGCCACCGGACTAGCGGGAGCCTACAATGAGCAGTTCTTC	CATGLAGAYNEQFF
TRBV12-3/TRBV12-4	TRBD2	.	TRBJ2-7	TGTGCCAGCAGATTAGCGGGAACCTCCTACGAGCAGTACTTC	CASRLAGTSYEQYF
TRBV12-3/TRBV12-4	TRBD1	few	TRBJ2-3	TGTGCCAGCAGTTTCTGGACAGGGCTCACAGATACGCAGTATTTT	CASSFWTGLTDTQYF
TRBV9	TRBD2	few	TRBJ2-2	TGTGCCAGCAGCGTAGGCGGGGGTGGAAAGGGGTCCACCGGGGAGCTGTTTTTT	CASSVGGGGKGSTGELFF
TRBV5-1	TRBD1	.	TRBJ2-5	TGCGCCAGCAGCGGGCAGGGACAGCTCGAAGAGACCCAGTACTTC	CASSGQGQLEETQYF
TRBV7-9	.	.	TRBJ2-3	TGTGCCAGCAGCTTAGCGGCGGGGAACACAGATACGCAGTATTTT	CASSLAAGNTDTQYF
TRBV12-3/TRBV12-4	.	many	TRBJ1-2	TGTGCCAGCAGTCCCCGCCCACGAAACTATGGCTACACCTTC	CASSPRPRNYGYTF
TRBV4-1	.	.	TRBJ2-2	TGCGCCAGCAGCCGGGGACCGGGGGGCCGGTCCGGGGAGCTGTTTTTT	CASSRGPGGRSGELFF
TRBV18	.	many	TRBJ1-2	TGTGCCAGCTCACCCCGGGACCCCTGGTCCGGCTACACCTTC	CASSPRDPWSGYTF
TRBV6-1	TRBD1	few	TRBJ2-2	TGTGCCAGCAGCAAGGGACAGCTGAACACCGGGGAGCTGTTTTTT	CASSKGQLNTGELFF
TRBV20-1	TRBD2	once	TRBJ2-1	TGCAGTGCTAGAGCTGGTGGGGGCCTAGCGGGAGCCTCCTACAATGAGCAGTTCTTC	CSARAGGGLAGASYNEQFF
TRBV20-1	.	few	TRBJ2-3	TGCAGTGCTATTGGTCTCACAGATACGCAGTATTTT	CSAIGLTDTQYF
TRBV25-1	TRBD1	few	TRBJ2-1	TGTGCCAGCAGTGAAGCGGGACAGGGCGCGTTCTTC	CASSEAGQGAFF
TRBV11-1	TRBD1	few	TRBJ1-2	TGTGCCAGCAGCTCGCCGATTGGGACAGGGAACTATGGCTACACCTTC	CASSSPIGTGNYGYTF
TRBV5-1	.	many	TRBJ1-1	TGCGCCAGCAGCTTGGTTGGACCGACGAACACTGAAGCTTTCTTT	CASSLVGPTNTEAFF
TRBV12-3/TRBV12-4	.	few	TRBJ2-5	TGTGCCTCCCGTGGGGGCGGCGAGACCCAGTACTTC	CASRGGGETQYF
TRBV19	TRBD2	.	TRBJ2-1	TGTGCCAGCGGGAGGGACATCTATGAGCAGTTCTTC	CASGRDIYEQFF
TRBV5-1	TRBD2	.	TRBJ2-1	TGCGCCAGCGGCAGCGGGGGGCAGTCCAGTGAGCAGTTCTTC	CASGSGGQSSEQFF
TRBV6-1	.	.	TRBJ2-1	TGTGCCAGCAGTATTAGCGGAGGCTCCTACAATGAGCAGTTCTTC	CASSISGGSYNEQFF
TRBV4-2	TRBD2	few	TRBJ2-2	TGTGCCAGCAGCCAAGTGGCCCTAGCGGGATGGGGCACCGGGGAGCTGTTTTTT	CASSQVALAGWGTGELFF
TRBV30	TRBD1	few	TRBJ1-2	TGTGCCTGGGGACAGGGGAACTATGGCTACACCTTC	CAWGQGNYGYTF
TRBV18	TRBD2	few	TRBJ2-7	TGTGCCAGCTCACCGAGACTAGCGGGTACCTACGAGCAGTACTTC	CASSPRLAGTYEQYF